The next 5 T cell receptor beta chains were all read from a single sample in a study of T-cell memory formation after mild COVID-19. TCRdb reprocessed the 5' RACE reads via MiXCR and lists one record per CDR3 protein. The table records around 310,000 distinct CDR3 sequences, roughly an eighth of them present only once. Sequences were obtained from PBMCs or a T cell subset sorted from them (not recorded which). The source of these receptors is a man in his late teens or twenties who had mild COVID-19 (a few samples of this study predate the infection). Cell type and time point are not known.

This clonotype has just a few counts. The chain combines TRBV9 with TRBJ2-5; possible D gene TRBD1, 6 bases. Trimming removed 0 bases at V and 0 bases at J, with 12 bases between. The CDR3 has 16 residues. The V gene's germline CDR1 is SGDLS and CDR2 YYNGEE. CDR3 nucleotide sequence: TGTGCCAGCAGCGTAGCTGGGGGCCGGTACCAAGAGACCCAGTACTTC. Its translation: CASSVAGGRYQETQYF.

This clonotype occurred a few times. The chain is built from TRBV14 and TRBJ1-2; D ambiguous. The CDR3 extends over 13 amino acids. Germline V gene lookup returns CDR1 SGHDN and CDR2 FVKESK. V lost 0 bases, J lost 8 bases, and 10 bases lay in between. The CDR3 bases are TGTGCCAGCAGCCAAGATGACGGTAGCGGCTACACCTTC. Translated: CASSQDDGSGYTF.

This clonotype was recorded many times. The chain combines TRBV12-3 or TRBV12-4 with TRBJ1-1, with D perhaps TRBD1 (5 bases). The CDR3 is 13 residues long. Trimming stripped 5 bases from V and 7 bases from J, with 14 bases between. In DNA form, the CDR3 reads TGTGCCAGCAGTATGAGTGGGACCGTTGAAGCTTTCTTT. Translation gives CASSMSGTVEAFF.

This clonotype was recorded once. A single base separates this from a much larger clone, so it may be a read error. The chain is built from TRBV5-6 and TRBJ2-5; a possible D gene is TRBD2 (6 bases). CDR1 is SGHDT, CDR2 YYEEEE, per germline. The germline V and J ends were trimmed by 7 bases and 5 bases, with 12 bases remaining between them. CDR3 length: 12 residues. CDR3 nucleotide sequence: TGTGCCAGCGGCGGGATGGTGGAGACCCAGTACTTC. This sequence encodes CASGGMVETQYF.

The chain carries TRBV7-2 and TRBJ1-3, with 7 bases fitting TRBD1. Germline V gives CDR1 SGHTA, CDR2 FQGNSA. The CDR3 totals 16 residues. V trimming: 2 bases; J trimming: 2 bases; junction bases outside the gene matches: 6. CDR3 DNA: TGTGCCAGCAGCTTAAGGGCAGGGGGTGCTGGAAACACCATATATTTT. This gives the protein CASSLRAGGAGNTIYF.